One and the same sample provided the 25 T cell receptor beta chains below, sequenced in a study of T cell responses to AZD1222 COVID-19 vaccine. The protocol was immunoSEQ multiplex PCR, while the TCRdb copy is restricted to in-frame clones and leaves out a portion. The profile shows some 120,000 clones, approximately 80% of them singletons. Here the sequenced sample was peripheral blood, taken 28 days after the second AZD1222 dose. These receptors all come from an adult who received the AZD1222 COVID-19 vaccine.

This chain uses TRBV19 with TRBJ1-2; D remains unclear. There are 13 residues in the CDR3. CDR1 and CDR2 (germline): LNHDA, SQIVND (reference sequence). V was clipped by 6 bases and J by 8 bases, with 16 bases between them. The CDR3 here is CASRGFGAGGYTF. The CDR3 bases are TGTGCCAGTAGGGGATTTGGCGCCGGCGGCTACACCTTC.

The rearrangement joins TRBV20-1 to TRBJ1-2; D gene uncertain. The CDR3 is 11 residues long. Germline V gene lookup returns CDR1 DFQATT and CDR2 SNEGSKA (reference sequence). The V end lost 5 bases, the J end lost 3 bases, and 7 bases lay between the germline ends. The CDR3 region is CSAFQDYGYTF. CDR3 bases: TGCAGTGCTTTCCAGGACTATGGCTACACCTTC.

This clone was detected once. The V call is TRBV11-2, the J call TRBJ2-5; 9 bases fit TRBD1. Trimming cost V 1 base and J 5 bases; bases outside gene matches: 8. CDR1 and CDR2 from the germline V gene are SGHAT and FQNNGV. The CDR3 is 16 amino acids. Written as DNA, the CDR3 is TGTGCCAGCAGCTTAGCGGGACAGGGAGGTCGTGAGACCCAGTACTTC. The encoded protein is CASSLAGQGGRETQYF.

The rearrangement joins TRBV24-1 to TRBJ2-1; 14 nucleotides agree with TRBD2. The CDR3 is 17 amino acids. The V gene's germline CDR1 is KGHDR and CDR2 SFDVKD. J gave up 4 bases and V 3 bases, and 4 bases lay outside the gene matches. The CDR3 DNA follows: TGTGCCACCAGTGATCGCGGGACTAGCGGGGGTTACAATGAGCAGTTCTTC. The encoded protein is CATSDRGTSGGYNEQFF.

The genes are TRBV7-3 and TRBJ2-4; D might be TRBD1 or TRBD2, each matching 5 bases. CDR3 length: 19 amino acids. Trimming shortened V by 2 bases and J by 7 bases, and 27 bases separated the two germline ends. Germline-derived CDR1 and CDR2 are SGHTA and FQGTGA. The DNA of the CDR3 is TGTGCCAGCAGCTTAGCCCCCCTTGGGCAGGGCCTACTAGATAACATTCAGTACTTC. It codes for CASSLAPLGQGLLDNIQYF. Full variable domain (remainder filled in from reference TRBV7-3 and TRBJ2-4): GAGVSQTPSNKVTEKGKYVELRCDPISGHTALYWYRQSLGQGPEFLIYFQGTGAADDSGLPNDRFFAVRPEGSVSTLKIQRTERGDSAVYLCASSLAPLGQGLLDNIQYFGAGTRLSVL.

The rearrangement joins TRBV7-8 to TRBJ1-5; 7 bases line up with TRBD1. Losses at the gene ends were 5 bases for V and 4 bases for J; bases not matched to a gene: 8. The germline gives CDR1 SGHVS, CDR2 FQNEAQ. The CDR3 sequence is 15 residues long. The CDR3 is CASSNRDRLNQPQHF. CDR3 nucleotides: TGTGCCAGCAGCAACCGGGACAGACTAAATCAGCCCCAGCATTTT.

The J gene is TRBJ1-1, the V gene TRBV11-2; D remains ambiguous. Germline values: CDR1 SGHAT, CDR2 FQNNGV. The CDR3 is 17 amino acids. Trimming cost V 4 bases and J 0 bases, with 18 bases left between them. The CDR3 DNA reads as TGTGCCAGCAGCTCCCCCGCGGGCAGAGCAATGAACACTGAAGCTTTCTTT. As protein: CASSSPAGRAMNTEAFF.

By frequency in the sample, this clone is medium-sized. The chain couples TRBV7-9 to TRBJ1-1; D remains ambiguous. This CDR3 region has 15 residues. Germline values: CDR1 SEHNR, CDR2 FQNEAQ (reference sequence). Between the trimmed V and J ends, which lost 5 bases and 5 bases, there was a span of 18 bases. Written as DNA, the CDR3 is TGTGCCAGCAGCCCGACCCAGCCTGGCGATACTGAAGCTTTCTTT. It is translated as CASSPTQPGDTEAFF.

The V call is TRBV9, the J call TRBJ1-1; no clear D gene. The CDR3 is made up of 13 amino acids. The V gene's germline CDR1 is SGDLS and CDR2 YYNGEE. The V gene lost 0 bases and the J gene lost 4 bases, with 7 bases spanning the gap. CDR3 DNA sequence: TGTGCCAGCAGCGTAGTGGAGGGCACTGAAGCTTTCTTT. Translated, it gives CASSVVEGTEAFF.

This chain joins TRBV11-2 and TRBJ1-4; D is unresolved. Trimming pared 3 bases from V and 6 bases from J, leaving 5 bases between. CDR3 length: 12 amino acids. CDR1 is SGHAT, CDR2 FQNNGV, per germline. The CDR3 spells CASSFGYEKLFF. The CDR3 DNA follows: TGTGCCAGCAGCTTCGGCTATGAAAAACTGTTTTTT.

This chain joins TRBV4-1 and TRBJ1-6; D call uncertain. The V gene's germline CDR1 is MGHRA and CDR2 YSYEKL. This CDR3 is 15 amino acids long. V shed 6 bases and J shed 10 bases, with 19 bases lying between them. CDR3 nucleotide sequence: TGCGCCAGCAGGAATCTCGGCCAGTTCCCATCACCCCTCCACTTT. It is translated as CASRNLGQFPSPLHF.

The CDR3 is CASSTSADTQYF. The DNA for the CDR3 is TGTGCCAGCAGTACTAGCGCAGATACGCAGTATTTT. The rearrangement joins TRBV12-3 or TRBV12-4 to TRBJ2-3, with 7 nucleotides matching TRBD2. J gave up 4 bases and V 5 bases, and 0 bases lay outside the gene matches. The CDR3 is made up of 12 amino acids.

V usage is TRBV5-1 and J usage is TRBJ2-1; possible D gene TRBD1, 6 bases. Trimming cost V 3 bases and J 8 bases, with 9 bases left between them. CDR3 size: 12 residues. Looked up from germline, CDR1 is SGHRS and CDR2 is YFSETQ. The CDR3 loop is CASSYDRHEQFF. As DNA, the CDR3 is TGCGCCAGCAGCTACGACAGGCATGAGCAGTTCTTC.

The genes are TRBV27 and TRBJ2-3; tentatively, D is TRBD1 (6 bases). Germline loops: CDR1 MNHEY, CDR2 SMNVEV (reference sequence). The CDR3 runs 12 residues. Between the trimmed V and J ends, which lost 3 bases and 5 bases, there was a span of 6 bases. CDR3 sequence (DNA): TGTGCCAGCAGTTTCAGGGGAGATACGCAGTATTTT. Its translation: CASSFRGDTQYF.

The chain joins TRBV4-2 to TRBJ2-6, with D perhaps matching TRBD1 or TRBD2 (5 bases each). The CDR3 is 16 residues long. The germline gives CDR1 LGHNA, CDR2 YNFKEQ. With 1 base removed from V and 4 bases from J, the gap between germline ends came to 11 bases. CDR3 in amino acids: CASSQGQGAGANVLTF. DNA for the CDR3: TGTGCCAGCAGCCAAGGGCAGGGAGCCGGGGCCAACGTCCTGACTTTC.

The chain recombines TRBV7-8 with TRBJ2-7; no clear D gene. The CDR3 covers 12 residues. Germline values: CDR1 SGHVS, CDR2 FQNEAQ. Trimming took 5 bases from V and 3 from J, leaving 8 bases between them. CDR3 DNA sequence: TGTGCCAGCAGCGCGTACAGCTACGAGCAGTACTTC. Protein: CASSAYSYEQYF.

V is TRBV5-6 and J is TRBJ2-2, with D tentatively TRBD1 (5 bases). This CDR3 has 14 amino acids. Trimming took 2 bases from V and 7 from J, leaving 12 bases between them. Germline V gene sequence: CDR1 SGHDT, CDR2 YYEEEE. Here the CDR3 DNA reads TGTGCCAGCAGCTTTCAGGGCGGCGGCGGGGAGCTGTTTTTT. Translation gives CASSFQGGGGELFF.

DNA of the CDR3: TGCGCCAGCAGCCGACAGGGCCTAGATGGCTACACCTTC. This encodes CASSRQGLDGYTF. The J gene is TRBJ1-2, the V gene TRBV5-1; 7 nucleotides agree with TRBD1. This CDR3 has 13 residues. Per the germline V gene, CDR1 is SGHRS and CDR2 is YFSETQ. Trimming removed 4 bases from V and 6 bases from J; junction bases left unmatched: 6. The entire variable domain, with the rest obtained from reference TRBV5-1 and TRBJ1-2, is as follows: KAGVTQTPRYLIKTRGQQVTLSCSPISGHRSVSWYQQTPGQGLQFLFEYFSETQRNKGNFPGRFSGRQFSNSRSEMNVSTLELGDSALYLCASSRQGLDGYTFGSGTRLTVV.

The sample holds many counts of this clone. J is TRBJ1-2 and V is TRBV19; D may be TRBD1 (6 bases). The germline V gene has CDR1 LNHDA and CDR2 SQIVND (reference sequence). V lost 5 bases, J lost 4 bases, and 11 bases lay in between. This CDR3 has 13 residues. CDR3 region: CASSPQGFYGYTF. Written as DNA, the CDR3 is TGTGCCAGTAGTCCACAGGGTTTCTATGGCTACACCTTC.

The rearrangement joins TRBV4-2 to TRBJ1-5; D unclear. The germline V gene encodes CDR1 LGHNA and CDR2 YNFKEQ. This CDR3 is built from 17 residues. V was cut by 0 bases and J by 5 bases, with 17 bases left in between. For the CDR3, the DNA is TGTGCCAGCAGCCAAGATTTTCGGACCCAGTCCGATCAGCCCCAGCATTTT. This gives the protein CASSQDFRTQSDQPQHF.

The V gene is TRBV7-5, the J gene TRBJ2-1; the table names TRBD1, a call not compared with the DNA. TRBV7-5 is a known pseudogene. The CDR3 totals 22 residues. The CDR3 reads CARSPLDITGGLDRTPNNEQFF. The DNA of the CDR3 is TGTGCCAGAAGCCCCCTGGACATCACAGGGGGACTCGATCGTACCCCAAACAATGAGCAGTTCTTC.

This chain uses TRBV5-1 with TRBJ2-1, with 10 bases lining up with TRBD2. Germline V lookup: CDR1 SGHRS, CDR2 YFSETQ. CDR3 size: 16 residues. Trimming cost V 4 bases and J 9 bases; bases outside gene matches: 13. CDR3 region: CASSPLTAGGPSEQFF. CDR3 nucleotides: TGCGCCAGCAGCCCCCTCACAGCGGGGGGGCCCAGTGAGCAGTTCTTC.

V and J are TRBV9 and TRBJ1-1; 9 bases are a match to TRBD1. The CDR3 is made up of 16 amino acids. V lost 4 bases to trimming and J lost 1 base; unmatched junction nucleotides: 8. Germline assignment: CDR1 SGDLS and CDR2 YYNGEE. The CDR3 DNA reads TGTGCCAGCAGCCCCCGGGGGACAGGGACGAACACTGAAGCTTTCTTT. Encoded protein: CASSPRGTGTNTEAFF.

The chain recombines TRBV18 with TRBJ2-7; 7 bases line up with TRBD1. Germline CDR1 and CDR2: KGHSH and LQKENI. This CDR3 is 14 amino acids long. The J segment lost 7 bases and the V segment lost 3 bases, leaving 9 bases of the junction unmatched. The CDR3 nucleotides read TGTGCCAGCTCACCCCTAGGACAGGTGATAGAGCAGTACTTC. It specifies CASSPLGQVIEQYF. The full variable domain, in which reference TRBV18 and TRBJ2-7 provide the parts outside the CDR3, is NAGVMQNPRHLVRRRGQEARLRCSPMKGHSHVYWYRQLPEEGLKFMVYLQKENIIDESGMPKERFSAEFPKEGPSILRIQQVVRGDSAAYFCASSPLGQVIEQYFGPGTRLTVT.

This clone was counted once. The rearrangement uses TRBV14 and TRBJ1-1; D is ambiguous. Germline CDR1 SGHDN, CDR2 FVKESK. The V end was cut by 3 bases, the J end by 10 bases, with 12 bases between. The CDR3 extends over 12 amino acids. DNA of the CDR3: TGTGCCAGCAGCCAGCGGTCGTGGGGAGCTTTCTTT. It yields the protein CASSQRSWGAFF.